A selection of T cell receptor beta chains follows, all from one sample in a study of T-cell memory formation after mild COVID-19. TCRdb passed the 5' RACE reads through MiXCR, listing each CDR3 protein once. Found here are some 410,000 distinct CDR3 sequences, more than 20% of them singletons; the top ten hold over 10%. Input material: PBMCs or a T cell subset sorted from them (not recorded which). All receptors come from an adult woman who had mild COVID-19 (a few samples of this study predate the infection). Cell type and time point are not known. CDR3s include the opening cysteine and the closing phenylalanine or tryptophan. A D gene is named only where the DNA matches it firmly. Size is omitted from some rows. Given values are once, few, many or a class for expanded clones.

v_gene	j_gene	d_gene	abundance	CDR3aa	CDR3nt
TRBV7-2	TRBJ2-7	.	.	CATKLSDRYEQYF	TGTGCCACCAAATTATCCGACAGATACGAGCAGTACTTC
TRBV12-3/TRBV12-4	TRBJ2-7	.	few	CASSLHRSFVHEQYF	TGTGCCAGCAGTTTACACAGGAGCTTCGTCCACGAGCAGTACTTC
TRBV4-1	TRBJ1-1	.	.	CASSQEAPLQGYTEAFF	TGCGCCAGCAGCCAAGAGGCACCTTTACAGGGTTACACTGAAGCTTTCTTT
TRBV19	TRBJ2-7	TRBD1	.	CASSIGGQGYEQYF	TGTGCCAGTAGTATTGGGGGACAGGGCTACGAGCAGTACTTC
TRBV7-9	TRBJ2-7	.	.	CASSARDGPYEQYF	TGTGCCAGCAGCGCCCGGGACGGACCCTACGAGCAGTACTTC
TRBV6-6	TRBJ2-7	TRBD2	.	CASTPGKRELGYEQYF	TGTGCCAGCACCCCCGGGAAGCGGGAGTTAGGGTACGAGCAGTACTTC
TRBV10-3	TRBJ2-5	TRBD1	many	CAIKGASRGYQETQYF	TGTGCCATCAAAGGTGCTAGCAGGGGGTACCAAGAGACCCAGTACTTC
TRBV7-9	TRBJ2-7	.	few	CASSPVDGRYEQYF	TGTGCCAGCAGCCCAGTGGATGGGAGATACGAGCAGTACTTC
TRBV9	TRBJ2-2	.	few	CASSPEDAPGELFF	TGTGCCAGCAGCCCAGAGGATGCCCCCGGGGAGCTGTTTTTT
TRBV4-3	TRBJ1-2	.	.	CASSQERDRLYGYTF	TGCGCCAGCAGCCAAGAGCGTGACAGGCTTTATGGCTACACCTTC
TRBV7-2	TRBJ1-5	.	few	CASSLAGKNHQPQHF	TGTGCCAGCAGCTTAGCGGGAAAAAATCATCAGCCCCAGCATTTT
TRBV12-3/TRBV12-4	TRBJ2-7	.	.	CASNRDGVFYEQYF	TGTGCCAGCAACCGTGACGGGGTATTCTACGAGCAGTACTTC
TRBV6-5	TRBJ2-3	.	few	CASSYVEGSDTQYF	TGTGCCAGCAGTTACGTGGAGGGATCAGATACGCAGTATTTT
TRBV7-9	TRBJ2-7	.	.	CASSLASQGPFEQYF	TGTGCCAGCAGCTTAGCCTCCCAGGGGCCCTTCGAGCAGTACTTC
TRBV6-5	TRBJ2-3	TRBD1	once	CASSRTGGIDTQYF	TGTGCCAGCAGTCGGACAGGGGGCATCGATACGCAGTATTTT
TRBV5-6	TRBJ2-7	.	few	CASSLNEVHPYEQYF	TGTGCCAGCAGCTTGAATGAGGTGCACCCCTACGAGCAGTACTTC
TRBV6-6	TRBJ2-3	TRBD1	few	CASSYDRENVTDTQYF	TGTGCCAGCAGTTACGACAGGGAGAATGTCACAGATACGCAGTATTTT
TRBV28	TRBJ2-1	TRBD1	many	CASSRDSSYNEQFF	TGTGCCAGCAGTCGGGACAGCTCCTACAATGAGCAGTTCTTC
TRBV20-1	TRBJ2-3	.	.	CSARDYVGTRTSTDTQYF	TGCAGTGCTAGAGATTATGTGGGAACCCGTACTAGCACAGATACGCAGTATTTT
TRBV7-3	TRBJ1-1	.	few	CASSPNRNTEAFF	TGTGCTAGCAGTCCAAACAGGAACACTGAAGCTTTCTTT
TRBV29-1	TRBJ1-1	TRBD1	.	CSSDGTGENTEAFF	TGCAGCTCCGATGGGACAGGAGAGAACACTGAAGCTTTCTTT
TRBV10-2	TRBJ2-7	.	few	CASSEAGEYEQYF	TGCGCCAGCAGTGAGGCAGGGGAATACGAGCAGTACTTC
TRBV24-1	TRBJ2-1	.	few	CATSAFSSEQFF	TGTGCCACCAGTGCTTTTTCGTCTGAGCAGTTCTTC
TRBV6-5	TRBJ1-4	.	.	CASSYHNLGVPNEKLFF	TGTGCCAGCAGTTACCATAATCTTGGGGTACCTAATGAAAAACTGTTTTTT
TRBV6-5	TRBJ1-2	.	few	CASSYDGANYGYTF	TGTGCCAGCAGTTACGACGGAGCTAACTATGGCTACACCTTC
TRBV29-1	TRBJ2-5	.	few	CSVEGHFQETQYF	TGCAGCGTTGAAGGACATTTCCAAGAGACCCAGTACTTC
TRBV14	TRBJ1-1	TRBD1	.	CASSPDRGNWNTEAFF	TGTGCCAGCAGCCCGGACAGGGGAAATTGGAACACTGAAGCTTTCTTT
TRBV5-1	TRBJ2-1	TRBD2	medium-sized	CASSLRLAPNEQFF	TGCGCCAGCAGCTTGCGACTAGCTCCCAATGAGCAGTTCTTC
TRBV5-1	TRBJ2-7	TRBD2	.	CASSWTPGLAGGIQTYEQYF	TGCGCCAGCAGCTGGACTCCGGGACTAGCGGGGGGAATCCAAACCTACGAGCAGTACTTC
TRBV5-5	TRBJ2-5	TRBD1	.	CASSLTGGFGETQYF	TGTGCCAGCAGCTTGACAGGGGGCTTCGGAGAGACCCAGTACTTC
TRBV19	TRBJ2-7	.	.	CASATSYEQYF	TGTGCCAGTGCAACTAGCTACGAGCAGTACTTC
TRBV13	TRBJ2-3	.	few	CASSQRVSDTQYF	TGTGCCAGCAGCCAAAGGGTTTCAGATACGCAGTATTTT
TRBV5-6	TRBJ2-3	.	once	CASSSVTFGDTQYF	TGTGCCAGCAGCTCCGTAACTTTTGGGGATACGCAGTATTTT
TRBV20-1	TRBJ2-7	TRBD2	few	CSAWLAGGNYEQYF	TGCAGTGCTTGGCTAGCGGGGGGTAACTACGAGCAGTACTTC
TRBV9	TRBJ1-1	.	.	CASSPRRGTEAFF	TGTGCCAGCAGCCCCCGAAGGGGTACTGAAGCTTTCTTT
TRBV9	TRBJ1-2	.	many	CASSPHGASWGYTF	TGTGCCAGCAGCCCCCACGGGGCCAGCTGGGGCTACACCTTC
TRBV25-1	TRBJ1-1	.	once	CASSAWVNTEAFF	TGTGCCAGCAGTGCGTGGGTGAACACTGAAGCTTTCTTT
TRBV29-1	TRBJ1-5	TRBD1	.	CSVGETGASNQPQHF	TGCAGCGTCGGGGAGACAGGGGCTAGCAATCAGCCCCAGCATTTT
TRBV18	TRBJ2-7	.	.	CASSPGQGLYEQYF	TGTGCCAGCTCACCGGGGCAGGGGCTCTACGAGCAGTACTTC
TRBV5-6	TRBJ2-1	.	few	CASSLAVQAPNEQFF	TGTGCCAGCAGCTTGGCCGTGCAGGCCCCGAATGAGCAGTTCTTC
TRBV3-1	TRBJ2-7	.	.	CASSLTNEQYF	TGTGCCAGCAGCCTCACTAACGAGCAGTACTTC
TRBV20-1	TRBJ1-5	TRBD1	.	CSASEGTGVKPQHF	TGCAGTGCCTCGGAAGGGACAGGGGTCAAGCCCCAGCATTTT
TRBV9	TRBJ2-2	.	few	CASSVATGRAGELFF	TGTGCCAGCAGCGTGGCTACAGGGAGGGCCGGGGAGCTGTTTTTT
TRBV7-8	TRBJ2-1	TRBD2	.	CASGRREGELREQFF	TGTGCCAGTGGTCGCCGGGAGGGCGAGCTTCGGGAGCAGTTCTTC
TRBV11-2	TRBJ2-3	TRBD2	.	CASSLYLADTDTQYF	TGTGCCAGCAGCTTATACCTAGCGGACACAGATACGCAGTATTTT
TRBV25-1	TRBJ2-2	.	.	CASMVGAGELFF	TGTGCCAGCATGGTGGGGGCCGGGGAGCTGTTTTTT
TRBV20-1	TRBJ1-3	.	few	CSAVGSSLGGGIYF	TGCAGTGCCGTCGGGTCGTCCCTGGGGGGAGGCATATATTTT
TRBV5-1	TRBJ1-1	.	.	CASSFGPRENTEAFF	TGCGCCAGCAGCTTTGGGCCCCGGGAAAACACTGAAGCTTTCTTT
TRBV27	TRBJ2-7	TRBD1	.	CASSTMQGAFSYEQYF	TGTGCCAGCAGCACCATGCAGGGGGCCTTCTCCTACGAGCAGTACTTC
TRBV4-2	TRBJ2-5	.	.	CASSQDFQETQYF	TGTGCCAGCAGCCAAGACTTCCAAGAGACCCAGTACTTC
TRBV7-9	TRBJ2-7	TRBD2	.	CASSLGASGDPYEQYF	TGTGCCAGCAGCTTAGGGGCCAGCGGGGACCCCTACGAGCAGTACTTC